A single TCR beta chain is shown here with its context. The antigen remains undetermined. The data originate from a study of identifying expanded T cells in peripheral blood. Study-wide findings and caveats: Variance in clone template counts between approximately two-week samples significantly increased with total template count across all healthy donors. Technical replicates showed around 1.2 changed clones; roughly two weeks roughly 15; four weeks 19.

Germline loops: CDR1 LNHDA, CDR2 SQIVND (reference sequence). CDR3 length: 13 amino acids. J gave up 5 bases and V 6 bases, and 2 bases lay outside the gene matches. Using immunoSEQ multiplex PCR, the repertoire was profiled, and TCRdb retains in-frame clones only, with some absent. The top ten hold 5.5% to 6.5% of the sample, which has about 100,000 clones, 88% seen once. The chain employs TRBV19 and TRBJ2-1; 9 nucleotides agree with TRBD1. Sample: blood. This TCR was recovered from a person aged 18-70 years in good health. CDR3: CASRGQGNNEQFF. CDR3 nucleotide sequence: TGTGCCAGTAGGGGACAGGGAAACAATGAGCAGTTCTTC.